This TCR beta chain was found in a study of blood T cell repertoires in COVID-19. Overall study: There were acute and convalescent COVID-19 samples, and they came from the United States, Italy and Spain. T cells, B-cell-depleted T cells, or PBMCs supplied cDNA or gDNA.

The CDR3 runs to 14 residues. V trimming: 5 bases; J trimming: 4 bases; junction bases outside the gene matches: 7. CDR1 and CDR2 (germline): SEHNR, FQNEAQ (reference sequence). Original processing methods: Using reference gene primer amplification, nucleated cell counts were estimated. The data were produced by immunoSEQ multiplex PCR, yet TCRdb's version contains in-frame clones alone and is incomplete. That table is the source of V, J and clone size, and D and trimming were worked out from the DNA. The sample lists about 330,000 clones, roughly nine tenths occurring once. This chain links TRBV7-9 with TRBJ2-5; 7 bases agree with TRBD1. The sample comprised peripheral blood. The sequence was collected from a man aged 18 to 35 who had recovered from COVID-19. The CDR3 DNA follows: TGTGCCAGCAGCCGGGTACAGGGGATAGAGACCCAGTACTTC. Its protein product is CASSRVQGIETQYF.